The 26 T cell receptor beta chains listed next were all sequenced from one sample in a study of cytomegalovirus exposure and HLA in healthy donors. This PCR relied on a set of 60 Vbeta primers and 13 Jbeta primers. The protocol was immunoSEQ multiplex PCR, while the TCRdb copy is restricted to in-frame clones and leaves out a portion. The sample has about 120,000 clones, roughly 8.6% seen once. The sample taken for sequencing was PBMCs. The source is a woman aged 40 to 50 in good health and CMV-seropositive.

This clone was recorded a few times. V gene TRBV5-1 combines with J gene TRBJ1-1; the D gene is possibly TRBD1 (5 bases). Trimming took off 4 bases at V and 4 bases at J, with 17 bases between the two ends. The CDR3 has 15 residues. Germline V gene sequence: CDR1 SGHRS, CDR2 YFSETQ. CDR3 DNA: TGCGCCAGCAGCCCGCCCGGGGGGAGAGGCACTGAAGCTTTCTTT. This codes for CASSPPGGRGTEAFF.

The gene calls are TRBV19 and TRBJ2-7, with TRBD2 as a possible D gene (5 bases). Trimming left V 2 bases short and J 1 base short, with 9 bases between. CDR1 and CDR2 (germline): LNHDA, SQIVND (reference sequence). CDR3 length: 14 amino acids. The DNA of the CDR3 is TGTGCCAGTAGTATAAGGACTGCGTCCTACGAGCAGTACTTC. Translated: CASSIRTASYEQYF.

This clone has just a few counts. This chain uses TRBV6-5 with TRBJ1-5; maybe TRBD1 (5 bases). The CDR3 extends over 14 amino acids. Trimming pared 8 bases from V and 2 bases from J, leaving 13 bases between. Per the germline V gene, CDR1 is MNHEY and CDR2 is SVGAGI. CDR3 residues: CASRAGLGNQPQHF. CDR3 coding DNA: TGTGCCAGCCGCGCAGGGTTAGGCAATCAGCCCCAGCATTTT.

This clone has only a few counts. V is TRBV5-1 and J is TRBJ2-5; the D gene is possibly TRBD1 (6 bases). Trimming stripped 0 bases from V and 2 bases from J, with 11 bases between. The CDR3 contains 15 residues. The germline CDR1 and CDR2 sequences are SGHRS and YFSETQ. The CDR3 region is CASSLAQGIQETQYF. The CDR3 DNA reads TGCGCCAGCAGCTTGGCACAGGGAATACAAGAGACCCAGTACTTC.

V is TRBV18 and J is TRBJ2-2, with 12 bases fitting TRBD2. With V trimmed by 3 bases and J by 5 bases, 1 base remained unmatched. The CDR3 spans 15 residues. The germline CDR1 and CDR2 sequences are KGHSH and LQKENI. The CDR3 bases are TGTGCCAGCTCACCTGGACTAGCGGGGACCGGGGAGCTGTTTTTT. Its protein is CASSPGLAGTGELFF.

The gene calls are TRBV28 and TRBJ1-2; D is uncertain. This CDR3 contains 16 residues. Trimming cost V 5 bases and J 0 bases, with 16 bases left between them. The germline V gene has CDR1 MDHEN and CDR2 SYDVKM. CDR3 residues: CASSAFGVTTNYGYTF. The DNA for the CDR3 is TGTGCCAGCAGTGCGTTCGGGGTGACAACTAACTATGGCTACACCTTC.

This chain links TRBV2 with TRBJ1-1, with 9 bases that match TRBD1. Germline V gives CDR1 SNHLY, CDR2 FYNNEI. This CDR3 is built from 15 residues. The junction had 6 bases not matched to a gene; V was cut back by 4 bases and J by 3 bases. The CDR3 spells CASSGEGQGDTEAFF. CDR3 nucleotides: TGTGCCAGCAGTGGAGAGGGACAGGGAGACACTGAAGCTTTCTTT.

V and J are TRBV5-1 and TRBJ2-2; 10 bases agree with TRBD1. The V gene's germline CDR1 is SGHRS and CDR2 YFSETQ. The CDR3 has 16 residues. The trim removed 5 bases at V and 4 bases at J, leaving 8 bases unmatched. The CDR3 here is CASRLTGTGVTGELFF. DNA of the CDR3: TGCGCCAGCAGGCTTACCGGGACAGGGGTCACCGGGGAGCTGTTTTTT.

The chain recombines TRBV5-1 with TRBJ1-1, with D hard to call. The CDR3 spans 13 residues. Germline V gives CDR1 SGHRS, CDR2 YFSETQ. With 0 bases removed from V and 8 bases from J, the gap between germline ends came to 11 bases. CDR3: CASSLGIGGEAFF. The DNA of the CDR3 is TGCGCCAGCAGCTTGGGAATAGGAGGCGAAGCTTTCTTT.

The sample holds a few counts of this clone. The chain joins TRBV7-7 to TRBJ2-1; 10 bases line up with TRBD2. Germline V lookup: CDR1 SSHAT, CDR2 FNYEAQ (reference sequence). With 2 bases clipped from V and 8 bases from J, the junction kept 12 bases outside the gene matches. The CDR3 extends over 17 amino acids. The CDR3 sequence is CASSLTGASGGGDEQFF. The CDR3 region has the DNA TGTGCCAGCAGCTTAACGGGGGCTAGCGGGGGAGGCGATGAGCAGTTCTTC.

The V and J genes are TRBV2 and TRBJ2-7; 15 bases line up with TRBD2. The V segment lost 8 bases and the J segment 4 bases; nucleotides outside the gene matches: 18. This CDR3 is 19 amino acids long. Germline lookup yields CDR1 SNHLY and CDR2 FYNNEI. This chain's CDR3 is CASGASGTSGGPRTYEQYF. The CDR3, as DNA: TGTGCCAGCGGCGCTTCAGGGACTAGCGGGGGGCCACGAACGTACGAGCAGTACTTC. The variable domain in full, with the rest retrieved from reference TRBV2 and TRBJ2-7, is EPEVTQTPSHQVTQMGQEVILRCVPISNHLYFYWYRQILGQKVEFLVSFYNNEISEKSEIFDDQFSVERPDGSNFTLKIRSTKLEDSAMYFCASGASGTSGGPRTYEQYFGPGTRLTVT.

V usage is TRBV5-1 and J usage is TRBJ2-6; TRBD2 aligns across 8 bases. The CDR3 is 17 residues long. Germline V gene data show CDR1 as SGHRS and CDR2 as YFSETQ. V trimming: 4 bases; J trimming: 1 base; junction bases outside the gene matches: 7. CDR3 DNA: TGCGCCAGCAGCCGGGGGGGGTGGGCATCTGGGGCCAACGTCCTGACTTTC. Protein product: CASSRGGWASGANVLTF.

The chain employs TRBV18 and TRBJ1-1, with D possibly matching TRBD1 (6 bases). The V and J ends lost 3 bases and 6 bases respectively, with 11 bases between them. CDR3 length: 13 residues. The germline V gene encodes CDR1 KGHSH and CDR2 LQKENI. The CDR3 protein is CASSPGTTSEAFF. In nucleotides, the CDR3 is TGTGCCAGCTCACCCGGGACAACTTCTGAAGCTTTCTTT.

In its sample, this clone was seen a few times. The chain uses TRBV6-1 and TRBJ1-5, with 9 bases lining up with TRBD1. V trimming: 8 bases; J trimming: 10 bases; junction bases outside the gene matches: 15. The CDR3 covers 15 residues. CDR1 is MNHNS and CDR2 is SASEGT in the germline V gene. CDR3 bases: TGTGCCAGCCCCAGGGGACAGGGTGGGAATCGTCCCCAGCATTTT. Protein: CASPRGQGGNRPQHF.

The chain carries TRBV25-1 and TRBJ1-4, with D maybe TRBD1 (6 bases). V lost 4 bases and J lost 8, with 14 bases in between. This CDR3 contains 14 residues. Germline V gene data show CDR1 as MGHDK and CDR2 as SYGVNS. CDR3 protein: CASSARTVGEKLFF. The DNA of the CDR3 is TGTGCCAGCAGTGCCCGGACAGTCGGGGAAAAACTGTTTTTT.

This clone was counted only a few times. The V call is TRBV5-6, the J call TRBJ1-2, with 9 bases matching TRBD1. Germline trimming cut 0 bases from V and 5 bases from J; bases unmatched to any gene: 5. Germline V CDR1 and CDR2: SGHDT, YYEEEE. CDR3 size: 15 residues. For the CDR3, the DNA is TGTGCCAGCAGCTTGGGACAGGGGGAGCGGTATGGCTACACCTTC. This sequence encodes CASSLGQGERYGYTF.

This clone occurred a few times. The J gene is TRBJ2-1, the V gene TRBV19; 12 bases fit TRBD2. The trim removed 6 bases at V and 9 bases at J, leaving 12 bases unmatched. Germline-derived CDR1 and CDR2 are LNHDA and SQIVND (reference sequence). The CDR3 loop spans 16 amino acids. Here the CDR3 DNA reads TGTGCCAGTAGCCCGACTAGCGGGGGTGGCTCGACTGAGCAGTTCTTC. Translation gives CASSPTSGGGSTEQFF.

This clone was seen a few times. V usage is TRBV7-9 and J usage is TRBJ1-2; D is possibly TRBD1 (6 bases). The germline CDR1 and CDR2 sequences are SEHNR and FQNEAQ (reference sequence). The CDR3 has 13 residues. Trimming removed 3 bases at V and 5 bases at J, with 10 bases between. DNA of the CDR3: TGTGCCAGCAGCTTGGGGGGGCTATATGGCTACACCTTC. Protein sequence: CASSLGGLYGYTF.

This clone was seen only a few times. CDR3 in DNA: TGCGCCAGCAGCTTGGGTCTAGCGGGTAAAAACATTCAGTACTTC. Encoded protein: CASSLGLAGKNIQYF. This chain joins TRBV5-1 and TRBJ2-4; 8 bases line up with TRBD2. The CDR3 consists of 15 residues. Germline V gives CDR1 SGHRS, CDR2 YFSETQ. V shed 0 bases, J shed 4 bases, and the junction held 3 bases outside the gene matches.

This clone was seen a handful of times. CDR3 sequence reads: CASSYLGGTRYGYTF. DNA for the CDR3: TGTGCCAGCAGTTACCTCGGGGGGACCCGCTATGGCTACACCTTC. The V call is TRBV6-5, the J call TRBJ1-2, with TRBD1 as a possible D gene (5 bases). The V gene lost 2 bases and the J gene lost 4 bases, with 14 bases spanning the gap. The CDR3 covers 15 residues. Germline values: CDR1 MNHEY, CDR2 SVGAGI.

This chain joins TRBV4-2 and TRBJ1-5; D possibly corresponds to TRBD1 (6 bases). This CDR3 is built from 15 residues. Germline loops: CDR1 LGHNA, CDR2 YNFKEQ. Deletions cut 0 bases from V and 5 bases from J, with 11 bases between. As DNA, the CDR3 is TGTGCCAGCAGCCAAGATTTTGGGGGCCATCAGCCCCAGCATTTT. Amino acids: CASSQDFGGHQPQHF.

V is TRBV5-1 and J is TRBJ1-2, with 10 bases that match TRBD1. V shed 3 bases and J 5 bases; nucleotides not matched to a gene: 13. Germline CDR1 reads SGHRS; CDR2 reads YFSETQ. The CDR3 is 17 residues long. The CDR3 DNA sequence: TGCGCCAGCAGCTCTGGACAGGGGGAGGCTAGGAGATATGGCTACACCTTC. Its translation is CASSSGQGEARRYGYTF.

The V call is TRBV9, the J call TRBJ2-1; D is perhaps TRBD2 (5 bases). Trimming cost V 3 bases and J 0 bases, with 10 bases left between them. The CDR3 loop spans 15 amino acids. Germline V CDR1 and CDR2: SGDLS, YYNGEE. The chain's CDR3 is CASSGQRSSYNEQFF. Written as DNA, the CDR3 is TGTGCCAGCAGCGGCCAGCGGAGCTCCTACAATGAGCAGTTCTTC.

This clone was recorded a few times. The chain has TRBV4-1 and TRBJ1-1; D might be TRBD1 (6 bases). Germline V CDR1 and CDR2: MGHRA, YSYEKL. This CDR3 is built from 14 residues. Trimming stripped 3 bases from V and 1 base from J, with 9 bases between. The DNA for the CDR3 is TGCGCCAGCAGCCACAGACAGGCGAACACTGAAGCTTTCTTT. Amino acids: CASSHRQANTEAFF.

The sample holds a few counts of this clone. This chain joins TRBV6-5 and TRBJ2-1, with D possibly being TRBD1 (5 bases). This CDR3 comprises 13 residues. V lost 6 bases, J lost 4 bases, and 10 bases lay in between. CDR1 and CDR2 from the germline V gene are MNHEY and SVGAGI. CDR3 coding DNA: TGTGCCAGCAGAGCCTCAGGGTACAATGAGCAGTTCTTC. Residues: CASRASGYNEQFF.

This clone has only a few counts. The chain has TRBV2 and TRBJ2-3, with 8 bases lining up with TRBD2. The CDR3 extends over 14 amino acids. Losses at the gene ends were 5 bases for V and 4 bases for J; bases not matched to a gene: 5. From germline, CDR1 is SNHLY and CDR2 FYNNEI. The CDR3 region is CASSTGTRADTQYF. CDR3 bases: TGTGCCAGCAGTACCGGGACTAGAGCAGATACGCAGTATTTT.